This record covers a single T cell receptor (beta chain). The sample belongs to a study of blood T cell repertoires in COVID-19. About the research overall: Acute and convalescent COVID-19 samples came from the United States, Italy and Spain. T cells, B-cell-depleted T cells, or PBMCs provided the cDNA or gDNA that served as material.

Original data processing: Scientists estimated how many nucleated cells there were by amplifying reference gene primers. The assay was immunoSEQ multiplex PCR, and TCRdb's table has in-frame clones only and misses some. That table is the source of V, J and clone size, and D and trimming were worked out from the DNA. The sample has 40,000 to 55,000 clones; 80% are singletons. The germline gives CDR1 SGHDT, CDR2 YYEEEE. This CDR3 has 15 amino acids. V lost 4 bases, J lost 1 base, and 5 bases stayed unmatched. The clonotype was recovered from a man aged 65 to 85 with acute or convalescent COVID-19. This sequence joins TRBV5-6 and TRBJ2-3, with 8 bases lining up with TRBD1. The sequencing sample was made of peripheral blood. The CDR3 spells CASSPGTGGTDTQYF. The CDR3 coding sequence is TGTGCCAGCAGCCCGGGGACAGGAGGCACAGATACGCAGTATTTT.